A selection of T cell receptor beta chains follows, all from one sample in a study of cytomegalovirus exposure and HLA in healthy donors. Profiled with immunoSEQ multiplex PCR; TCRdb holds only in-frame clones, not every one. Among about 95,000 clones listed, roughly 71% were seen once. Sequenced material: PBMCs. The source of these receptors is a woman in her 40s in good health and CMV-seronegative. The CDR3 runs from the conserved cysteine through the conserved F or W. Fields, in order: J gene, clone size, D gene, V gene, CDR3 protein, CDR3 DNA. D genes are given only for firm matches. Clone size appears in some rows only: once, few, many, or a class for an expanded clone.

TRBJ1-2	.	TRBD1	TRBV19	CASSSRTGASNYGYTF	TGTGCCAGTAGTTCCCGGACAGGGGCGAGTAACTATGGCTACACCTTC
TRBJ2-1	few	TRBD2	TRBV5-1	CASSFSSGGNEQFF	TGCGCCAGCAGCTTTTCTAGCGGGGGGAATGAGCAGTTCTTC
TRBJ1-6	.	TRBD1	TRBV6-5	CASSYLPTGGPLHF	TGTGCCAGCAGTTACTTACCTACAGGGGGGCCCCTCCACTTT
TRBJ1-3	.	.	TRBV5-4	CASSGQGQPTGNTIYF	TGTGCCAGCAGCGGGCAAGGCCAACCCACTGGAAACACCATATATTTT
TRBJ2-5	.	TRBD2	TRBV4-3	CASSSTLAGGEEQYF	TGCGCCAGCAGCTCTACTCTAGCGGGGGGCGAGGAGCAGTACTTC
TRBJ2-7	.	.	TRBV7-9	CASSLSVLIHEQYF	TGTGCCAGCAGCTTAAGCGTTCTCATCCACGAGCAGTACTTC
TRBJ2-5	.	.	TRBV2	CTSRRGQGSSQYF	TGTACCAGCAGACGGGGTCAGGGGAGCTCCCAGTACTTC
TRBJ1-2	.	TRBD1	TRBV5-4	CASTRDRASYGYTF	TGTGCCAGCACCCGGGACAGGGCCTCCTATGGCTACACCTTC
TRBJ1-6	.	.	TRBV6-5	CASSSMDWLNSPLHF	TGTGCCAGCAGTTCCATGGACTGGCTTAATTCACCCCTCCACTTT
TRBJ2-7	.	.	TRBV5-4	CASSLDPGAARDEQYF	TGTGCCAGCAGCTTGGACCCAGGGGCCGCGCGGGACGAGCAGTACTTC
TRBJ2-7	.	TRBD1	TRBV5-4	CASRPDRAVPYEQYF	TGTGCCAGCAGACCCGACAGGGCAGTCCCCTACGAGCAGTACTTC
TRBJ1-1	.	.	TRBV6-4	CASSDKEGSTEAFF	TGTGCCAGCAGTGACAAGGAGGGGAGCACTGAAGCTTTCTTT
TRBJ2-3	.	.	TRBV5-4	CASSLGGESTDTQYF	TGTGCCAGCAGCTTAGGGGGGGAGAGCACAGATACGCAGTATTTT
TRBJ1-1	.	.	TRBV7-9	CASSPPGEPEAFF	TGTGCCAGCAGCCCCCCCGGGGAACCTGAAGCTTTCTTT
TRBJ1-3	.	.	TRBV4-1	CASSQDGTRNTIYF	TGCGCCAGCAGCCAAGACGGGACACGAAACACCATATATTTT
TRBJ2-7	.	.	TRBV19	CASSIKGGAYEQYF	TGTGCCAGTAGTATAAAGGGCGGGGCCTACGAGCAGTACTTC
TRBJ1-5	.	TRBD1	TRBV7-9	CASSLQQTGTVINQPQHF	TGTGCCAGCAGCCTACAACAAACAGGGACAGTGATCAATCAGCCCCAGCATTTT
TRBJ2-1	.	.	TRBV7-2	CASSDLNHNEQFF	TGTGCCAGCAGCGACTTGAATCACAATGAGCAGTTCTTC
TRBJ2-4	once	TRBD2	TRBV6-6	CASRSPGGKNIQYF	TGTGCCAGCAGATCCCCGGGGGGGAAAAACATTCAGTACTTC
TRBJ1-2	once	.	TRBV13	CASRVNRLTVSYTF	TGTGCCAGCAGAGTAAACAGGCTAACAGTGAGCTACACCTTC
TRBJ1-1	.	TRBD1	TRBV6-4	CASSFRGQTEAFF	TGTGCCAGCAGTTTCAGGGGGCAAACTGAAGCTTTCTTT
TRBJ1-3	.	.	TRBV5-1	CASRQYAGNTIYF	TGCGCCAGCAGACAGTACGCTGGAAACACCATATATTTT
TRBJ1-2	.	.	TRBV6-1	CASRETTGNYGYTF	TGTGCCAGCAGAGAAACTACAGGGAATTATGGCTACACCTTC
TRBJ2-3	.	TRBD2	TRBV4-1	CASSADWVAGRSSTDTQYF	TGCGCCAGCAGCGCTGACTGGGTAGCGGGGCGATCTAGCACAGATACGCAGTATTTT
TRBJ1-2	.	.	TRBV29-1	CSVEDRHPGGYTF	TGCAGCGTTGAAGATAGACACCCCGGAGGCTACACCTTC
TRBJ2-7	.	TRBD1	TRBV4-1	CASSQAVTGGYEQYF	TGCGCCAGCAGTCAGGCCGTAACAGGGGGCTACGAGCAGTACTTC
TRBJ2-7	.	.	TRBV5-4	CASREFGKGYEQYF	TGTGCCAGCAGAGAGTTCGGGAAGGGATACGAGCAGTACTTC
TRBJ1-1	.	TRBD1	TRBV6-6	CASSQGTVNTEAFF	TGTGCCAGCAGTCAAGGGACAGTGAACACTGAAGCTTTCTTT